The source of this TCR beta chain is a study of blood T cell repertoires in COVID-19. Germline V lookup: CDR1 MNHNY, CDR2 SVGAGI (reference sequence). The CDR3 sequence is 14 residues long. Trimming stripped 5 bases from V and 4 bases from J, with 12 bases between. This clone was seen a single time. Original methodology: Estimation of nucleated cell counts was performed using reference gene primer amplification. The repertoire was sequenced with immunoSEQ multiplex PCR; TCRdb's copy has only in-frame clones and lacks some. The V and J calls and clone size were taken over from that table, and D and trimming were inferred from the DNA. The sample has some 70,000 clones, 87% seen once.

The clonotype comes from a man aged 45 to 65 with active COVID-19. Sequences were obtained from peripheral blood. The V gene is TRBV6-6, the J gene TRBJ1-5, with a possible D match to TRBD1 (6 bases). CDR3 DNA: TGTGCCAGCAGTCGAGGGGGGAGTAATCAGCCCCAGCATTTT. As protein: CASSRGGSNQPQHF.